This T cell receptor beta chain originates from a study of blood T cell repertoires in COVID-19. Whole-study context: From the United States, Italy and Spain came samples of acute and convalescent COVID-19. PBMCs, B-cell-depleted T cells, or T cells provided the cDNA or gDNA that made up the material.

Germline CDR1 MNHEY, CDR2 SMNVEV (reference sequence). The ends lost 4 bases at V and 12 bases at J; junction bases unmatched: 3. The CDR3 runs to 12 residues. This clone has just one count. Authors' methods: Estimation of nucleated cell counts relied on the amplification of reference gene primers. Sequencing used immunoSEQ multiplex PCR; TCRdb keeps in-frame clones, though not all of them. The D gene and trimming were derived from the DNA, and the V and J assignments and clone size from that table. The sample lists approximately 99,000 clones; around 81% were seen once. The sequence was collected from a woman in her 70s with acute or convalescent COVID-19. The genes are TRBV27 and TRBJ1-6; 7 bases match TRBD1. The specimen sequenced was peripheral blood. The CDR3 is CASSSWDRPLHF. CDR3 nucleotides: TGTGCCAGCAGTTCTTGGGACAGACCCCTCCACTTT.